One and the same sample provided the 4 T cell receptor beta chains below, sequenced in a study of cytomegalovirus exposure and HLA in healthy donors. TCRdb keeps only in-frame clones here, not all; method: immunoSEQ multiplex PCR. The sample holds about 220,000 clones; 80% to 95% are singletons and the top ten take 0.85% to 1.2%. The sequenced sample was PBMCs. Source of these receptors: a woman younger than 30 in good health and CMV-seronegative.

V and J are TRBV28 and TRBJ1-2; D is perhaps TRBD1 (6 bases). CDR1 and CDR2 from the germline V gene are MDHEN and SYDVKM. The CDR3 contains 15 residues. V lost 4 bases and J 2 bases, leaving 14 bases between the germline ends. CDR3 amino acids: CASSSNQQGNYGYTF. DNA for the CDR3: TGTGCCAGCAGTTCGAACCAACAGGGAAACTATGGCTACACCTTC.

The J gene is TRBJ1-4, the V gene TRBV2; possible D gene TRBD1, 6 bases. Germline V gives CDR1 SNHLY, CDR2 FYNNEI. The CDR3 covers 18 residues. V lost 3 bases and J 4 bases, leaving 21 bases between the germline ends. CDR3 in DNA: TGTGCCAGCAGTGATCGGGGGGCGGCTCGACCTATTAATGAAAAACTGTTTTTT. Its protein product is CASSDRGAARPINEKLFF.

This chain joins TRBV15 and TRBJ1-5; D perhaps matches TRBD1 (6 bases). The CDR3 sequence is 14 residues long. The germline CDR1 and CDR2 sequences are LNHNV and YYDKDF (reference sequence). The V end lost 4 bases, the J end lost 5 bases, and 12 bases lay between the germline ends. The CDR3 DNA follows: TGTGCCACCAGCACGCGGGGGCTCGATCAGCCCCAGCATTTT. Translation gives CATSTRGLDQPQHF.

This clone was recorded once. The chain links TRBV28 to TRBJ1-1; weak D call: TRBD1 (6 bases). Per the germline V gene, CDR1 is MDHEN and CDR2 is SYDVKM. V lost 8 bases, J lost 1 base, and 8 bases lay in between. CDR3 length: 12 residues. CDR3 bases: TGTGCCAGCCGGGACAAGAACACTGAAGCTTTCTTT. This translates into CASRDKNTEAFF.